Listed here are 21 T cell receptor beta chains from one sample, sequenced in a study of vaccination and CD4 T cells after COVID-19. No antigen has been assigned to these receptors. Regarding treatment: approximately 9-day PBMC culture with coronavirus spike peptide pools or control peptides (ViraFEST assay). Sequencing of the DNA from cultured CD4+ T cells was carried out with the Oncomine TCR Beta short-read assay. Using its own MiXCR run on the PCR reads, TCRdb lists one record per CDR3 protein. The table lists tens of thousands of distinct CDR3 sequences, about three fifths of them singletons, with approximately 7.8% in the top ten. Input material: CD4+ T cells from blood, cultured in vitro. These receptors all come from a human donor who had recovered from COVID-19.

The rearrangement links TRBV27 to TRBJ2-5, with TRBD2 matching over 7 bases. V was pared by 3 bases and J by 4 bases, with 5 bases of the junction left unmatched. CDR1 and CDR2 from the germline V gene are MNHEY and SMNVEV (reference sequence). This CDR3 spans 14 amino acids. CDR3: CASSFSGGRETQYF. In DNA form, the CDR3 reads TGTGCCAGCAGTTTCTCTGGCGGGAGAGAGACCCAGTACTTC.

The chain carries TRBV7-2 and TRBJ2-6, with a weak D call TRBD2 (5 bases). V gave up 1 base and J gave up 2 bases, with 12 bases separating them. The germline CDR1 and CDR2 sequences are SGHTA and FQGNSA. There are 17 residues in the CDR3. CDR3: CASSLGTAEAGANVLTF. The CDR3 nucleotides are TGTGCCAGCAGCTTAGGCACAGCGGAGGCTGGGGCCAACGTCCTGACTTTC.

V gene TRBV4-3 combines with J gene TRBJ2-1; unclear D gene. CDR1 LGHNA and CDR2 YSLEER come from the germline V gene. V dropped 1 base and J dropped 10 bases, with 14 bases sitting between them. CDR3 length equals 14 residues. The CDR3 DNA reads TGCGCCAGCAGCCAAGTAGGGCACTTCGGGGAGCAGTTCTTC. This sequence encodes CASSQVGHFGEQFF.

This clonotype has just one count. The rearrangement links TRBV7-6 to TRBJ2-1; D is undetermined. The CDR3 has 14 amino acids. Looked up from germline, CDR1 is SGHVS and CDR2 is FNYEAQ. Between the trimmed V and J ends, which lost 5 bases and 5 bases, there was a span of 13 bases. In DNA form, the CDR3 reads TGTGCCAGCAGCCCCAGAGTAGACGACAATGAGCAGTTCTTC. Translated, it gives CASSPRVDDNEQFF. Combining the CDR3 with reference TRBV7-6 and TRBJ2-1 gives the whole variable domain GAGVSQSPRYKVTKRGQDVALRCDPISGHVSLYWYRQALGQGPEFLTYFNYEAQQDKSGLPNDRFSAERPEGSISTLTIQRTEQRDSAMYRCASSPRVDDNEQFFGPGTRLTVL.

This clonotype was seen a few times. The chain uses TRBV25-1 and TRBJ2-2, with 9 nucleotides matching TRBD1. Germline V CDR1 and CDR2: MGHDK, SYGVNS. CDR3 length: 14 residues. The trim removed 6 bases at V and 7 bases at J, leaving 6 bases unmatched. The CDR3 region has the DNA TGTGCCAGCAGACAGGGGGCGCGGGGCGGGGAGCTGTTTTTT. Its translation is CASRQGARGGELFF.

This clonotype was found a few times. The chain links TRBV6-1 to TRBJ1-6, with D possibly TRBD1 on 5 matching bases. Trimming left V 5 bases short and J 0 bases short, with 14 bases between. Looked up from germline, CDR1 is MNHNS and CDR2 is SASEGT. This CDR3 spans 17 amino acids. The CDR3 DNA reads TGTGCCAGCAGTCGATCGGGGCTGGGCTCCTATAATTCACCCCTCCACTTT. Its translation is CASSRSGLGSYNSPLHF.

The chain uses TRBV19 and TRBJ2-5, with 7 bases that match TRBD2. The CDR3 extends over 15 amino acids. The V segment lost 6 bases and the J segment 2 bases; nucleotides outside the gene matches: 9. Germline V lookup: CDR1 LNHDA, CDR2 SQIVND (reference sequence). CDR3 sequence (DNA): TGTGCCAGTAGAACAACCGGGACTAAGCAAGAGACCCAGTACTTC. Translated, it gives CASRTTGTKQETQYF.

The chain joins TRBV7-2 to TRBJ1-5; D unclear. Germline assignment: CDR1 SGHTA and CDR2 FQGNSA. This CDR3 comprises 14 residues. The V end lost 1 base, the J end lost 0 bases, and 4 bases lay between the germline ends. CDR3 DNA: TGTGCCAGCAGCTTAGTGAATAGCAATCAGCCCCAGCATTTT. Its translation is CASSLVNSNQPQHF. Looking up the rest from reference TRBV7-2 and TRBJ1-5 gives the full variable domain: GAGVSQSPSNKVTEKGKDVELRCDPISGHTALYWYRQSLGQGLEFLIYFQGNSAPDKSGLPSDRFSAERTGGSVSTLTIQRTQQEDSAVYLCASSLVNSNQPQHFGDGTRLSIL.

CDR3 amino acids: CASSLGGGNRIQETQYF. The CDR3 coding sequence is TGTGCCAGCAGCTTAGGTGGGGGGAACCGTATTCAAGAGACCCAGTACTTC. The chain is built from TRBV7-2 and TRBJ2-5, with D perhaps TRBD2 (6 bases). The CDR3 loop spans 17 amino acids. V gave up 1 base and J gave up 2 bases, with 17 bases separating them. The germline V gene has CDR1 SGHTA and CDR2 FQGNSA.

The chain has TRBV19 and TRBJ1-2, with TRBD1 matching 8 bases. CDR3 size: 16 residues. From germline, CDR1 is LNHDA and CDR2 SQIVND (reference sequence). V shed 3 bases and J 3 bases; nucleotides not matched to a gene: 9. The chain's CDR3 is CASSILSRGRDYGYTF. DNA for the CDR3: TGTGCCAGTAGTATTCTAAGCAGGGGGCGAGACTATGGCTACACCTTC. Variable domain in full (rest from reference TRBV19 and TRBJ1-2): DGGITQSPKYLFRKEGQNVTLSCEQNLNHDAMYWYRQDPGQGLRLIYYSQIVNDFQKGDIAEGYSVSREKKESFPLTVTSAQKNPTAFYLCASSILSRGRDYGYTFGSGTRLTVV.

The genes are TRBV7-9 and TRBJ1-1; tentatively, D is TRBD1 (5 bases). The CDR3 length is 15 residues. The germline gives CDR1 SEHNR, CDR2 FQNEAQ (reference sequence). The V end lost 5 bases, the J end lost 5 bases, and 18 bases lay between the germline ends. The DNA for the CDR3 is TGTGCCAGCAGCCCGGTGACGCGTCGGGGGACTGAAGCTTTCTTT. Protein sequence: CASSPVTRRGTEAFF. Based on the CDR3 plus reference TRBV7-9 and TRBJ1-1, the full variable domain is DTGVSQNPRHKITKRGQNVTFRCDPISEHNRLYWYRQTLGQGPEFLTYFQNEAQLEKSRLLSDRFSAERPKGSFSTLEIQRTEQGDSAMYLCASSPVTRRGTEAFFGQGTRLTVV.

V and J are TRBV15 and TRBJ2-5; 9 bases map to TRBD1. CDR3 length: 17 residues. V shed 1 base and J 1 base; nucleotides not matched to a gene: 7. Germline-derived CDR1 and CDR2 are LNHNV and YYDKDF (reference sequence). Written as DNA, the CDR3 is TGTGCCACCAGCAGAGTTGGGACAGGGAGGTCCCAAGAGACCCAGTACTTC. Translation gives CATSRVGTGRSQETQYF.

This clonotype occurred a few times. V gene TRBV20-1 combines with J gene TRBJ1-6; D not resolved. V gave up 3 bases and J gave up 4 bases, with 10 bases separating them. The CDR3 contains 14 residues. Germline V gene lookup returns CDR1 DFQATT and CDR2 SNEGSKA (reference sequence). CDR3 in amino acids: CSASVELYNSPLHF. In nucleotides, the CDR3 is TGCAGTGCTAGTGTGGAACTGTATAATTCACCCCTCCACTTT.

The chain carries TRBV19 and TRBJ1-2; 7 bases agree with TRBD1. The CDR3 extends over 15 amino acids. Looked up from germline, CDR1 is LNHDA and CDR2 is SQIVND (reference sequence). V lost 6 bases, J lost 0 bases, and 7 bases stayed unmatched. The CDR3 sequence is CASSGGQNSNYGYTF. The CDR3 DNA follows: TGTGCCAGTAGCGGGGGACAGAACTCTAACTATGGCTACACCTTC.

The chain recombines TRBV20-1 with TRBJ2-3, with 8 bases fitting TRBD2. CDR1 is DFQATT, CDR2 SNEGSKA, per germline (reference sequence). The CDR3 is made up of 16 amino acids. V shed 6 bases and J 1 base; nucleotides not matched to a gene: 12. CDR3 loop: CSAFPFRREGTDTQYF. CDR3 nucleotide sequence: TGCAGTGCCTTTCCCTTTAGGCGGGAGGGCACAGATACGCAGTATTTT.

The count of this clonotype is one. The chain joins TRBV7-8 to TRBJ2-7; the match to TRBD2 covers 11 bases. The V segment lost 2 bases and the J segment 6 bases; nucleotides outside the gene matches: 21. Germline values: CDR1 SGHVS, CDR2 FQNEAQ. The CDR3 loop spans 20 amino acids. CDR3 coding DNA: TGTGCCAGCAGCTTACGTTCCGGCCGCGCTAGCGGGAGGACAGGTGGCGAGCAGTACTTC. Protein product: CASSLRSGRASGRTGGEQYF. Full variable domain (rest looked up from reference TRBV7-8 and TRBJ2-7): GAGVSQSPRYKVAKRGQDVALRCDPISGHVSLFWYQQALGQGPEFLTYFQNEAQLDKSGLPSDRFFAERPEGSVSTLKIQRTQQEDSAVYLCASSLRSGRASGRTGGEQYFGPGTRLTVT.

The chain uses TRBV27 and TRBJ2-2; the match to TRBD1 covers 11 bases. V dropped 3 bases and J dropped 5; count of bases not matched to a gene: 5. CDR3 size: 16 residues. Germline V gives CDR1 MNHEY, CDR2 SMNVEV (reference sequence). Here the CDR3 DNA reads TGTGCCAGCAGTTTTTCGGGGACAGGGGGGACCGGGGAGCTGTTTTTT. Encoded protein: CASSFSGTGGTGELFF.

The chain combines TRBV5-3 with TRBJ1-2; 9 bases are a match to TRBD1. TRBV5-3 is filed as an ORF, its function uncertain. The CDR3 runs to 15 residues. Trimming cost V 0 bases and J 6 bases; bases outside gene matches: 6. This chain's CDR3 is CARSLDDRGIHGYTF. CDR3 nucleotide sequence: TGTGCCAGAAGCTTGGACGACAGGGGGATCCATGGCTACACCTTC.

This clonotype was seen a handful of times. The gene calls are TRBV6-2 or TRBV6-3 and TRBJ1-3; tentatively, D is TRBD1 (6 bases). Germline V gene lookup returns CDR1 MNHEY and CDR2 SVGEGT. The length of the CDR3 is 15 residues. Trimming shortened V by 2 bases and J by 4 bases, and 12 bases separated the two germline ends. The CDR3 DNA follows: TGTGCCAGCAGTTACGGGGCAGGGGTAGGAAACACCATATATTTT. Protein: CASSYGAGVGNTIYF.

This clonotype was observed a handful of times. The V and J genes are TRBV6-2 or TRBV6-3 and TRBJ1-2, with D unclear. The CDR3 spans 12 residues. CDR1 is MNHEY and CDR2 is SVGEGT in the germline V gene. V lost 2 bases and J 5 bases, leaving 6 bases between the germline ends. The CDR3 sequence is CASSYRFYGYTF. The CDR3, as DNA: TGTGCCAGCAGTTACAGGTTTTATGGCTACACCTTC.

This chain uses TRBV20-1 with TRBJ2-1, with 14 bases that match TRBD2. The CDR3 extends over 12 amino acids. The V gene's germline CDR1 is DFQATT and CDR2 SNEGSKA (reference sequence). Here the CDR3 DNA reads TGCAAAGGGACTAGCGGGAGCGGCGCCGCGTTCTTC. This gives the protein CKGTSGSGAAFF.